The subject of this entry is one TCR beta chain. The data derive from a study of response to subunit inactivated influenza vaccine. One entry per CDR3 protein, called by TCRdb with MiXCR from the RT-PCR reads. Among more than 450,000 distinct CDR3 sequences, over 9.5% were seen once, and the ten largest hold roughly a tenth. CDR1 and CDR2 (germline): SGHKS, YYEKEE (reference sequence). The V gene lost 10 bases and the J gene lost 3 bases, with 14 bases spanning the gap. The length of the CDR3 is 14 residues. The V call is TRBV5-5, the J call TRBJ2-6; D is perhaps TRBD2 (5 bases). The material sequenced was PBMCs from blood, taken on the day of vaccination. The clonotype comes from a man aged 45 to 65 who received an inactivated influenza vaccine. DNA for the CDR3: TGTGCCGTAGAGTCCGGGGATGGGGCCAACGTCCTGACTTTC. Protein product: CAVESGDGANVLTF.